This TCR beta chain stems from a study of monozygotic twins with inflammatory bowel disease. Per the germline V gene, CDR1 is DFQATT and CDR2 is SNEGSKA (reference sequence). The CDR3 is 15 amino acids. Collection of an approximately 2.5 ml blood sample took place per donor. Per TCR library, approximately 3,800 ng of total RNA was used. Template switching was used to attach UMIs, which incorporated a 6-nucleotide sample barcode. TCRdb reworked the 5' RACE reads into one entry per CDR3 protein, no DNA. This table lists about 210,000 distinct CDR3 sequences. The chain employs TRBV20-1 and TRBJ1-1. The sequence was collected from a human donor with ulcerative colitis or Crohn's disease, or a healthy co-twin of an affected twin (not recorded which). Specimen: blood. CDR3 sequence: CSAREQPILNTEAFF.